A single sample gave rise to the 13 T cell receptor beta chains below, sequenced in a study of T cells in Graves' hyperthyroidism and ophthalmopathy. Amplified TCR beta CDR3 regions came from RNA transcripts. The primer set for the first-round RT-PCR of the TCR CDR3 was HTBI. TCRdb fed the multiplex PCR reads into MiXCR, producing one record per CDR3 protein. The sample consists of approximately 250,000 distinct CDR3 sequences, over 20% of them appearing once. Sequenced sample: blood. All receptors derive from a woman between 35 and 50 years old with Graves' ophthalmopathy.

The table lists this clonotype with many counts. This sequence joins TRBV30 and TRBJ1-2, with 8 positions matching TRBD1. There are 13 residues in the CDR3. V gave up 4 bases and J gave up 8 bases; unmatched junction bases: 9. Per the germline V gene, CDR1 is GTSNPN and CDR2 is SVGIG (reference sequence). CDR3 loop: CAWTDRVVKGYTF. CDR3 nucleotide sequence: TGTGCCTGGACGGACAGGGTCGTGAAAGGCTACACCTTC.

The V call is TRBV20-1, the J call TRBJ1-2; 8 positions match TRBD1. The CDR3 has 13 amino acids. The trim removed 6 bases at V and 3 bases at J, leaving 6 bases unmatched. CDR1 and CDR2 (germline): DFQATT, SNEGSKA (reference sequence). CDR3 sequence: CSATGQGDYGYTF. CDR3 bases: TGCAGTGCAACAGGACAGGGAGACTATGGCTACACCTTC.

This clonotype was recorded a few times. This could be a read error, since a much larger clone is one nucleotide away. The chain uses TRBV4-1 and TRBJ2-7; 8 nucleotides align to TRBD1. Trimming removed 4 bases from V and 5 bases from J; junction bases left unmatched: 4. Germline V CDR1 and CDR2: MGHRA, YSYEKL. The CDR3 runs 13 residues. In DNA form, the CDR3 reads TGCGCCAGCAGCCTACTGGACAGGGACGAGCAGTACTTC. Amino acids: CASSLLDRDEQYF.

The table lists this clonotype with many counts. CDR3 sequence reads: CASHGGGVQPQHF. CDR3 nucleotide sequence: TGTGCCAGCCACGGAGGAGGGGTCCAGCCCCAGCATTTT. The chain has TRBV2 and TRBJ1-5, with D maybe TRBD1 (5 bases). Trimming stripped 8 bases from V and 7 bases from J, with 15 bases between. Per germline, CDR1 SNHLY and CDR2 FYNNEI. CDR3 length: 13 residues. Full variable domain (rest looked up from reference TRBV2 and TRBJ1-5): EPEVTQTPSHQVTQMGQEVILRCVPISNHLYFYWYRQILGQKVEFLVSFYNNEISEKSEIFDDQFSVERPDGSNFTLKIRSTKLEDSAMYFCASHGGGVQPQHFGDGTRLSIL.

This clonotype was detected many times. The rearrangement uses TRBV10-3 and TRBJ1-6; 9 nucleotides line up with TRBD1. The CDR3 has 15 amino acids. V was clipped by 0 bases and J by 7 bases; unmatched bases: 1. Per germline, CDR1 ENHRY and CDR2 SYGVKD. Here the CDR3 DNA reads TGTGCCATCAGTGAGTCCGGGACAGGGAATTCACCCCTCCACTTT. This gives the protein CAISESGTGNSPLHF.

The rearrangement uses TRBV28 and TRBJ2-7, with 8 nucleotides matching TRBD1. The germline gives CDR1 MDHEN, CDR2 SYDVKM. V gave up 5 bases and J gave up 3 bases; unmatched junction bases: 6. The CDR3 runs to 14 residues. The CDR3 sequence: CASSNADRVYEQYF. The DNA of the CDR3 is TGTGCCAGCAGTAACGCGGACAGGGTCTACGAGCAGTACTTC.

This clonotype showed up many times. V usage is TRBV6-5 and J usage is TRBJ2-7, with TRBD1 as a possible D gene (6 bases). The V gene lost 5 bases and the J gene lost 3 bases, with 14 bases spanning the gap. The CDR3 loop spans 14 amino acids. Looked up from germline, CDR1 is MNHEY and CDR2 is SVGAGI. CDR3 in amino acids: CASSIHRVDYEQYF. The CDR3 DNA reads TGTGCCAGCAGTATCCACAGGGTAGACTACGAGCAGTACTTC.

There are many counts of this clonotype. In nucleotides, the CDR3 is TGTGCCAGCAGCTTAGTGGCTAGCGGGAGGGTGGGGCAACAGTACTTC. It yields the protein CASSLVASGRVGQQYF. The rearrangement joins TRBV7-2 to TRBJ2-7, with TRBD2 identical over 12 bases. The CDR3 is made up of 16 amino acids. V shed 1 base, J shed 10 bases, and the junction held 11 bases outside the gene matches. Germline lookup yields CDR1 SGHTA and CDR2 FQGNSA. The variable domain in full, completed from reference TRBV7-2 and TRBJ2-7, reads GAGVSQSPSNKVTEKGKDVELRCDPISGHTALYWYRQSLGQGLEFLIYFQGNSAPDKSGLPSDRFSAERTGGSVSTLTIQRTQQEDSAVYLCASSLVASGRVGQQYFGPGTRLTVT.

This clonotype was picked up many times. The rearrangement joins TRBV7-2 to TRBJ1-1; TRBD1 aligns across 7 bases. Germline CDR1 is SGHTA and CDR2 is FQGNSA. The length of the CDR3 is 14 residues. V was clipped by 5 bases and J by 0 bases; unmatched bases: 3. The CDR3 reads CASSTTGMNTEAFF. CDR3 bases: TGTGCCAGCAGCACGACAGGGATGAACACTGAAGCTTTCTTT.

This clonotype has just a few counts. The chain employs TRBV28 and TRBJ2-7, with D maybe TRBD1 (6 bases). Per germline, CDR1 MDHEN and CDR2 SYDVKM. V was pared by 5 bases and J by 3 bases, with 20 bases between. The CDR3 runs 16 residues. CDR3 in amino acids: CASSEQQGISLYEQYF. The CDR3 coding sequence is TGTGCCAGCAGTGAGCAACAGGGTATTTCCCTCTACGAGCAGTACTTC.

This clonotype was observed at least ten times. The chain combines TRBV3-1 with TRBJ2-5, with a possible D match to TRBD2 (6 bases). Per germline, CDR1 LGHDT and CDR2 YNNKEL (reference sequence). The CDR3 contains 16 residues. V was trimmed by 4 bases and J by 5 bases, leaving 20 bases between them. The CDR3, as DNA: TGTGCCAGCAGCCCCCGGTCGGGACTTCAGGTGGAGACCCAGTACTTC. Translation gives CASSPRSGLQVETQYF.

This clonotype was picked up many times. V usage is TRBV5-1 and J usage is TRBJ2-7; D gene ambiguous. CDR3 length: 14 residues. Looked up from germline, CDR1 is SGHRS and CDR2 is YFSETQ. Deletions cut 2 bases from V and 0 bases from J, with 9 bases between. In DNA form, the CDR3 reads TGCGCCAGCAGCTTAGCATCTAGCTCCTACGAGCAGTACTTC. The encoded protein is CASSLASSSYEQYF.

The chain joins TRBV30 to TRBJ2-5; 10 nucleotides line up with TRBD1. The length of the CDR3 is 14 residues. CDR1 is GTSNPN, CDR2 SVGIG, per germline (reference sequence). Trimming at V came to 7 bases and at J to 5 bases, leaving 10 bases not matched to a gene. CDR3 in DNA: TGTGCCTTAAAGACAGGGGGCAATCTGGAGACCCAGTACTTC. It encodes CALKTGGNLETQYF.